This TCR beta chain was identified in a study of blood T cell repertoires in COVID-19. About the research overall: Sample material is recorded as cDNA or gDNA derived from T cells, B-cell-depleted T cells, or PBMCs.

In the original analysis: Reference gene primer amplification gave estimated nucleated cell counts. The method was immunoSEQ multiplex PCR; TCRdb's version includes in-frame clones alone and lacks a portion of them. Clonal size and the V and J genes are those of that table, whereas D and trimming came from the DNA. The table lists approximately 51,000 clones, about 85% of them singletons. The CDR3 covers 13 residues. Germline V gene data show CDR1 as SEHNR and CDR2 as FQNEAQ (reference sequence). Trimming pared 3 bases from V and 8 bases from J, leaving 13 bases between. V usage is TRBV7-9 and J usage is TRBJ1-1; TRBD1 is a possible D gene (5 bases). Sample: peripheral blood. The receptor was isolated from a human donor in a cohort sampled during active COVID-19. This CDR3 reads CASSLTAASEAFF. CDR3 nucleotide sequence: TGTGCCAGCAGCTTGACAGCCGCCTCAGAAGCTTTCTTT.